This is a list of T cell receptor beta chains from one sample in a study of OX40 agonist ivuxolimab in advanced cancers. Using immunoSEQ multiplex PCR, the repertoire was profiled, and TCRdb retains in-frame clones only, with some absent. This table has some 57,000 clones, about nine tenths appearing once. The sample consisted of CD4+ or CD8+ T cells sorted from blood, taken in a trial of the OX40 agonist ivuxolimab. All receptors derive from an adult with an advanced solid tumor such as melanoma, head and neck, liver or kidney cancer. CDR3s include the opening cysteine and the closing phenylalanine or tryptophan. Fields, in order: D gene, CDR3 length, J gene, V gene, CDR3 protein, CDR3 DNA. A D gene is named only where the DNA matches it firmly.

TRBD2	17	TRBJ2-7	TRBV18	CASSHGTSGALVIEQYF	TGTGCCAGCTCACACGGGACTAGCGGAGCCCTTGTAATAGAGCAGTACTTC
TRBD1	18	TRBJ1-5	TRBV13	CASSFKRLADRVNQPQHF	TGTGCCAGCAGCTTTAAAAGGCTAGCGGACAGGGTCAATCAGCCCCAGCATTTT
TRBD2	17	TRBJ2-5	TRBV5-6	CASSLLAGDYLKETQYF	TGTGCCAGCAGCTTGCTAGCGGGGGACTACTTAAAAGAGACCCAGTACTTC
NA	13	TRBJ2-7	TRBV7-2	CASSRGLRDEQYF	TGTGCCAGCAGCCGGGGACTGCGGGACGAGCAGTACTTC
TRBD1	15	TRBJ2-5	TRBV28	CASSPPAGGQETQYF	TGTGCCAGCAGCCCCCCGGCAGGGGGACAAGAGACCCAGTACTTC
TRBD2	17	TRBJ2-7	TRBV19	CASSPALLAGHSYEQYF	TGTGCCAGTAGTCCCGCCTTACTAGCGGGACACTCCTACGAGCAGTACTTC
NA	11	TRBJ2-1	TRBV6-4	CASRINNEQFF	TGTGCCAGCAGGATAAACAATGAGCAGTTCTTC
NA	15	TRBJ2-3	TRBV7-8	CASSLVGERGDTQYF	TGTGCCAGCAGCTTAGTGGGGGAGAGGGGAGATACGCAGTATTTT
NA	15	TRBJ2-7	TRBV19	CASREAGQISYEQYF	TGTGCCAGTAGAGAGGCGGGACAAATCTCCTACGAGCAGTACTTC
TRBD1	15	TRBJ2-7	TRBV5-1	CASSLETGGIYEQYF	TGCGCCAGCAGCTTGGAGACAGGGGGCATATACGAGCAGTACTTC
TRBD2	14	TRBJ2-2	TRBV11-3	CASASGRATGELFF	TGTGCCAGCGCTAGCGGGAGGGCCACCGGGGAGCTGTTTTTT